One and the same sample provided the 25 T cell receptor beta chains below, sequenced in a study of T cells in Graves' hyperthyroidism and ophthalmopathy (dated by TCRdb to between 2019 and 2020). Library creation used multiplex PCR. Sequencing was performed on an Illumina HiSeq 2000. The TCR beta CDR3 regions were amplified from the RNA transcripts. The first round of RT-PCR for the TCR CDR3 was performed with the HTBI primer set and the Qiagen OneStep RT-PCR kit. The public reads were run again by TCRdb, first through fastp at Q25 and then through MiXCR, and only productive beta chains were kept. Duplicate CDR3 protein sequences are folded into a single record with the most common DNA and genes. Here the sample has some 580,000 distinct CDR3 sequences; roughly 15% occur a single time. Of the sample, roughly 3.3% is held by the ten largest clones. Sequenced material: blood. These TCRs come from a woman aged 40 to 50 with Graves' ophthalmopathy.

This clonotype was observed at least ten times. This chain connects TRBV2 to TRBJ2-3, with D hard to call. The germline gives CDR1 SNHLY, CDR2 FYNNEI. With 8 bases removed from V and 2 bases from J, the gap between germline ends came to 8 bases. The CDR3 contains 12 residues. Here the CDR3 DNA reads TGTGCCAGCGCCTCGAACACAGATACGCAGTATTTT. This encodes CASASNTDTQYF.

There are many counts of this clonotype. The chain joins TRBV20-1 to TRBJ2-5, with D unclear. This CDR3 region has 13 residues. Trimming stripped 4 bases from V and 1 base from J, with 10 bases between. Germline assignment: CDR1 DFQATT and CDR2 SNEGSKA (reference sequence). The CDR3 nucleotides read TGCAGTGCTACACACGACGGCCAAGAGACCCAGTACTTC. Translated, it gives CSATHDGQETQYF.

The genes are TRBV4-1 and TRBJ1-2; possible D gene TRBD1, 5 bases. Deletions cut 2 bases from V and 4 bases from J, with 20 bases between. CDR3 length equals 17 residues. The germline gives CDR1 MGHRA, CDR2 YSYEKL. The DNA for the CDR3 is TGCGCCAGCAGCCAATCGAATACAGGACCCGTCTCCTATGGCTACACCTTC. It yields the protein CASSQSNTGPVSYGYTF.

This clonotype was recorded a few times. The J gene is TRBJ2-1, the V gene TRBV7-2; 8 bases line up with TRBD2. J lost 8 bases, V lost 4 bases, and 13 bases had no gene match. Germline loops: CDR1 SGHTA, CDR2 FQGNSA. The CDR3 is made up of 16 amino acids. CDR3 residues: CASSSTVRGGVDEQFF. Written as DNA, the CDR3 is TGTGCCAGCAGCTCCACTGTCCGGGGGGGCGTTGATGAGCAGTTCTTC.

This clonotype was recorded many times. The chain uses TRBV20-1 and TRBJ1-1, with D tentatively TRBD1 (6 bases). The germline V gene has CDR1 DFQATT and CDR2 SNEGSKA (reference sequence). The ends were cut back, 6 bases at V and 0 bases at J, with 14 bases in the middle. The length of the CDR3 is 14 residues. As DNA, the CDR3 is TGCAGTGCCAACCTACAGGGTTTGAACACTGAAGCTTTCTTT. It translates to CSANLQGLNTEAFF.

The sample holds a few counts of this clonotype. V is TRBV6-1 and J is TRBJ1-6; no firm D call. Germline V gives CDR1 MNHNS, CDR2 SASEGT. The CDR3 has 13 amino acids. V lost 1 base and J lost 6, with 4 bases in between. The CDR3 nucleotides read TGTGCCAGCAGTGAAGTTGTTAATTCACCCCTCCACTTT. This gives the protein CASSEVVNSPLHF.

On this clonotype: Just one base apart from a much larger clone, this may be a read error. The gene calls are TRBV12-3 or TRBV12-4 and TRBJ2-4; no reliable D call. Trimming took 6 bases from V and 2 from J, leaving 11 bases between them. This CDR3 has 14 residues. DNA for the CDR3: TGTGCCAGCAGCTACCGGTATACCAAAAACATTCAGTACTTC. The encoded protein is CASSYRYTKNIQYF.

The chain combines TRBV20-1 with TRBJ2-5, with D perhaps matching TRBD2 (7 bases). The germline CDR1 and CDR2 sequences are DFQATT and SNEGSKA (reference sequence). This CDR3 has 16 residues. V shed 0 bases and J shed 0 bases, with 14 bases lying between them. The CDR3 reads CSARDRGAEYQETQYF. As DNA, the CDR3 is TGCAGTGCTAGAGACCGGGGGGCAGAATACCAAGAGACCCAGTACTTC.

A few counts support this clonotype. The chain couples TRBV5-8 to TRBJ1-4; no firm D call. Trimming took 4 bases from V and 0 from J, leaving 16 bases between them. The CDR3 is 17 residues long. Germline CDR1 SGHTS, CDR2 YDEGEE. The CDR3 coding sequence is TGTGCCAGCAGCCGAGGGTCAGGCCACGCAACTAATGAAAAACTGTTTTTT. It translates to CASSRGSGHATNEKLFF. Full variable domain (rest looked up from reference TRBV5-8 and TRBJ1-4): EAGVTQSPTHLIKTRGQQATLRCSPISGHTSVYWYQQALGLGLQFLLWYDEGEERNRGNFPPRFSGRQFPNYSSELNVNALELEDSALYLCASSRGSGHATNEKLFFGSGTQLSVL.

A word on this clonotype: This may come from a read error, since a much larger clone is one base off. CDR3 DNA: TGTGCCAGCAGTTTTCCGGGACAGAGCTACGGGCAGTACTTC. This codes for CASSFPGQSYGQYF. The chain recombines TRBV28 with TRBJ2-7; 7 bases map to TRBD1. The CDR3 totals 14 residues. Germline CDR1 is MDHEN and CDR2 is SYDVKM. The full variable domain, rest sourced from reference TRBV28 and TRBJ2-7, is DVKVTQSSRYLVKRTGEKVFLECVQDMDHENMFWYRQDPGLGLRLIYFSYDVKMKEKGDIPEGYSVSREKKERFSLILESASTNQTSMYLCASSFPGQSYGQYFGPGTRLTVT.

The chain joins TRBV9 to TRBJ2-1; 8 bases fit TRBD2. Trimming at V came to 3 bases and at J to 5 bases, leaving 7 bases not matched to a gene. Per the germline V gene, CDR1 is SGDLS and CDR2 is YYNGEE. There are 15 residues in the CDR3. The CDR3 DNA sequence: TGTGCCAGCAGCGCCAGCGGGAGATTCGACAATGAGCAGTTCTTC. Translated: CASSASGRFDNEQFF.

In this sample, this clonotype turned up many times. The junction differs from germline at one of its ends, possibly a read error. This sequence joins TRBV11-3 and TRBJ2-7; D uncertain. CDR3 length equals 13 residues. Germline CDR1 SGHNT, CDR2 YENEEA. CDR3 residues: CASSLDSIREQYF. The CDR3 DNA reads as TGTGCCAGCAGCCTAGACTCTATCCGGGAGCAGTACTTC.

This clonotype was counted at least ten times. The chain carries TRBV7-9 and TRBJ2-5; no reliable D call. The CDR3 runs 15 residues. Per the germline V gene, CDR1 is SEHNR and CDR2 is FQNEAQ (reference sequence). The V gene lost 3 bases and the J gene lost 6 bases, with 17 bases spanning the gap. As DNA, the CDR3 is TGTGCCAGCAGCTTCCCGTTGGTCCATAACCAGACCCAGTACTTC. It translates to CASSFPLVHNQTQYF.

This clonotype came up many times. The V and J genes are TRBV30 and TRBJ1-1, with a possible D match to TRBD1 (6 bases). V lost 5 bases and J lost 0, with 13 bases in between. CDR1 and CDR2 from the germline V gene are GTSNPN and SVGIG (reference sequence). This CDR3 comprises 14 residues. The CDR3 loop is CAWVGGRVNTEAFF. CDR3 bases: TGTGCCTGGGTTGGGGGCAGGGTGAACACTGAAGCTTTCTTT. The full variable domain, its missing parts supplied by reference TRBV30 and TRBJ1-1, is SQTIHQWPATLVQPVGSPLSLECTVEGTSNPNLYWYRQAAGRGLQLLFYSVGIGQISSEVPQNLSASRPQDRQFILSSKKLLLSDSGFYLCAWVGGRVNTEAFFGQGTRLTVV.

The J gene is TRBJ1-1, the V gene TRBV20-1, with TRBD1 as a possible D gene (5 bases). CDR3 size: 12 residues. The germline gives CDR1 DFQATT, CDR2 SNEGSKA (reference sequence). Deletions cut 5 bases from V and 8 bases from J, with 15 bases between. In DNA, the CDR3 is TGCAGTGCTGTTCCTTTGTGGGGGGAAGCTTTCTTT. Translated: CSAVPLWGEAFF.

For this clonotype: A much larger clone differs by one base, so this may be a read error. The rearrangement links TRBV12-3 or TRBV12-4 to TRBJ1-2; tentative D call: TRBD1 (5 bases). The V end lost 2 bases, the J end lost 4 bases, and 8 bases lay between the germline ends. The length of the CDR3 is 13 residues. The CDR3 DNA follows: TGTGCCAGCAGTTTACGCAGGGCCTATGGCTACACCTTC. It yields the protein CASSLRRAYGYTF.

In this sample, this clonotype turned up a few times. J is TRBJ1-1 and V is TRBV24-1; D unclear. The CDR3 spans 14 residues. Per germline, CDR1 KGHDR and CDR2 SFDVKD. V lost 6 bases to trimming and J lost 4 bases, with 14 bases between them. The CDR3 reads CATSPATWGTEAFF. The CDR3 DNA reads as TGTGCCACCAGTCCCGCAACCTGGGGCACTGAAGCTTTCTTT.

This sequence joins TRBV4-1 and TRBJ1-2; 9 positions agree with TRBD1. Trimming took 2 bases from V and 0 from J; bases not matched to a gene: 10. Germline V gene lookup returns CDR1 MGHRA and CDR2 YSYEKL. This CDR3 is 18 amino acids long. The CDR3 DNA follows: TGCGCCAGCAGCCAAACCCGGGACAGGGCCGAGGCTAACTATGGCTACACCTTC. Its protein product is CASSQTRDRAEANYGYTF.

This clonotype was counted between two and nine times. The V gene is TRBV5-1, the J gene TRBJ1-4; 10 bases match TRBD1. From germline, CDR1 is SGHRS and CDR2 YFSETQ. The CDR3 length is 14 residues. V lost 4 bases to trimming and J lost 7 bases; unmatched junction nucleotides: 4. The CDR3 nucleotides are TGCGCCAGCAGCGAGACAGGGGGCGGTGAAAAACTGTTTTTT. It translates to CASSETGGGEKLFF.

This clonotype has ten or more counts. This chain links TRBV12-3 or TRBV12-4 with TRBJ1-4, with 8 positions matching TRBD1. The CDR3 is 14 residues long. V shed 5 bases and J 5 bases; nucleotides not matched to a gene: 4. The CDR3 spells CASSLRQGNEKLFF. The CDR3 DNA sequence: TGTGCCAGCAGTCTCAGACAGGGGAATGAAAAACTGTTTTTT.

This clonotype was detected many times. The rearrangement joins TRBV27 to TRBJ1-1; tentative D call: TRBD1 (5 bases). CDR1 is MNHEY and CDR2 is SMNVEV in the germline V gene (reference sequence). Trimming left V 1 base short and J 1 base short, with 13 bases between. The CDR3 consists of 16 residues. For the CDR3, the DNA is TGTGCCAGCAGTTTATACCCGTTTGGACAGAACACTGAAGCTTTCTTT. Its protein product is CASSLYPFGQNTEAFF.

With respect to this clonotype: It may be a read error: a sequence one base away is much more abundant. V is TRBV12-3 or TRBV12-4 and J is TRBJ1-1; possibly TRBD1 for D (6 bases). Trimming pared 2 bases from V and 1 base from J, leaving 14 bases between. The CDR3 consists of 16 residues. CDR3 nucleotides: TGTGCCAGCAGTTTATACTGGGGGCAGAAGAACACTGAAGCTTTCTTT. Encoded protein: CASSLYWGQKNTEAFF.

This clonotype has just a few counts. V usage is TRBV19 and J usage is TRBJ2-7; 7 bases align to TRBD2. CDR3 size: 13 residues. V was pared by 4 bases and J by 2 bases, with 2 bases of the junction left unmatched. From germline, CDR1 is LNHDA and CDR2 SQIVND (reference sequence). The CDR3 reads CASSNGLAYEQYF. The CDR3 nucleotides are TGTGCCAGTAGTAACGGACTAGCCTACGAGCAGTACTTC. The full variable domain, completed using reference TRBV19 and TRBJ2-7, is DGGITQSPKYLFRKEGQNVTLSCEQNLNHDAMYWYRQDPGQGLRLIYYSQIVNDFQKGDIAEGYSVSREKKESFPLTVTSAQKNPTAFYLCASSNGLAYEQYFGPGTRLTVT.

The CDR3 reads CASRRDTVSYEQYF. The CDR3 nucleotides read TGTGCCAGCAGGCGGGACACGGTCTCCTACGAGCAGTACTTC. The rearrangement uses TRBV28 and TRBJ2-7; the D call may be TRBD1 or TRBD2 (6 bases each). V was trimmed by 6 bases and J by 0 bases, leaving 12 bases between them. Germline V CDR1 and CDR2: MDHEN, SYDVKM. CDR3 length: 14 residues. The full variable domain, its missing parts supplied by reference TRBV28 and TRBJ2-7, is DVKVTQSSRYLVKRTGEKVFLECVQDMDHENMFWYRQDPGLGLRLIYFSYDVKMKEKGDIPEGYSVSREKKERFSLILESASTNQTSMYLCASRRDTVSYEQYFGPGTRLTVT.

This clonotype has at least ten counts. CDR3 amino acids: CATYRSSYYEQYF. CDR3 nucleotides: TGTGCCACCTATAGAAGCTCCTACTACGAGCAGTACTTC. This sequence joins TRBV28 and TRBJ2-7; no reliable D call. The CDR3 contains 13 residues. With 10 bases removed from V and 3 bases from J, the gap between germline ends came to 16 bases. CDR1 is MDHEN and CDR2 is SYDVKM in the germline V gene.